This T cell receptor (beta chain) emerged from a study of blood T cell repertoires in COVID-19. Study details: Nucleic acid was either cDNA or gDNA, and it came from T cells, B-cell-depleted T cells, or PBMCs.

Generated by immunoSEQ multiplex PCR, the TCRdb table keeps only in-frame clones and is missing some. Among roughly 26,000 clones listed, around 92% were seen once. The ends were cut back, 6 bases at V and 7 bases at J, with 15 bases in the middle. Germline V gene lookup returns CDR1 MNHEY and CDR2 SVGAGI. The CDR3 runs to 14 residues. This clonotype originated in a human donor in a cohort sampled during active COVID-19. The V and J genes are TRBV6-5 and TRBJ1-4; no firm D call. Sequencing was carried out using peripheral blood. In DNA form, the CDR3 reads TGTGCCAGCAGACTCCACTGGGCCAGTGAAAAACTGTTTTTT. This encodes CASRLHWASEKLFF.